The 8 T cell receptor beta chains given below trace back to one sample, sequenced in a study of CD8 T cells in ankylosing spondylitis. TCRdb reanalysed the 5' RACE reads using MiXCR and keeps one entry per CDR3 protein. The sample has over 130,000 distinct CDR3 sequences, roughly 44% seen once. Source material: synovial fluid, either unsorted or a sorted T cell fraction (not recorded which). The source of these receptors is a male donor with ankylosing spondylitis.

V is TRBV7-3 and J is TRBJ1-1, with TRBD1 identical over 8 bases. Germline-derived CDR1 and CDR2 are SGHTA and FQGTGA. The CDR3 contains 15 residues. V gave up 5 bases and J gave up 1 base; unmatched junction bases: 6. The CDR3 DNA sequence: TGTGCCAGCAGCCAGACAGGGGCGGGGAACACTGAAGCTTTCTTT. It translates to CASSQTGAGNTEAFF.

V usage is TRBV12-3 or TRBV12-4 and J usage is TRBJ2-2, with D possibly TRBD2 on 6 matching bases. V was trimmed by 6 bases and J by 4 bases, leaving 21 bases between them. The CDR3 is 17 amino acids. Here the CDR3 reads CASRSTWEAAGTGELFF. The CDR3, as DNA: TGTGCCAGCAGATCGACTTGGGAGGCGGCGGGCACCGGGGAGCTGTTTTTT.

The chain links TRBV29-1 to TRBJ2-7; D might be TRBD1 (6 bases). The ends were cut back, 4 bases at V and 0 bases at J, with 13 bases in the middle. The V gene's germline CDR1 is SQVTM and CDR2 ANQGSEA. CDR3 length: 14 residues. The CDR3 bases are TGCAGCGTTGCGCAAGGGGGTGGCTCCTACGAGCAGTACTTC. It translates to CSVAQGGGSYEQYF.

The rearrangement links TRBV12-3 or TRBV12-4 to TRBJ1-1, with a possible D match to TRBD1 (6 bases). The CDR3 extends over 15 amino acids. Trimming took off 6 bases at V and 1 base at J, with 15 bases between the two ends. The CDR3 sequence is CASRTTTGPNTEAFF. CDR3 nucleotides: TGTGCCAGCAGAACCACCACAGGGCCGAACACTGAAGCTTTCTTT.

The J gene is TRBJ1-1, the V gene TRBV5-1; D unclear. CDR1 is SGHRS, CDR2 YFSETQ, per germline. The V end was cut by 4 bases, the J end by 4 bases, with 17 bases between. The CDR3 contains 15 residues. CDR3 loop: CASSPLWGRGTEAFF. The CDR3 region has the DNA TGCGCCAGCAGCCCCCTTTGGGGTCGCGGCACTGAAGCTTTCTTT.

Many counts were recorded for this clonotype. One end of the junction fails to match germline, which may point to a read error. The chain has TRBV7-9 and TRBJ1-3; D is uncertain. This CDR3 contains 13 residues. From germline, CDR1 is SEHNR and CDR2 FQNEAQ (reference sequence). CDR3 region: CASSTGLRQDMDF. Written as DNA, the CDR3 is TGTGCCAGCAGCACTGGACTGAGGCAAGATATGGATTTT.

This clonotype was seen more than once but under ten times. This rearrangement joins TRBV29-1 to TRBJ1-2; TRBD1 agrees at 8 bases. Trimming removed 2 bases from V and 7 bases from J; junction bases left unmatched: 9. CDR1 and CDR2 (germline): SQVTM, ANQGSEA. This CDR3 spans 14 amino acids. The CDR3: CSVESQGARVGYTF. The DNA for the CDR3 is TGCAGCGTTGAAAGTCAGGGGGCGCGCGTTGGCTACACCTTC.

This clonotype showed up just a few times. The genes are TRBV18 and TRBJ2-7; D is unclear. CDR1 is KGHSH and CDR2 is LQKENI in the germline V gene. The CDR3 extends over 12 amino acids. Deletions cut 4 bases from V and 4 bases from J, with 8 bases between. The CDR3 DNA sequence: TGTGCCAGCTCACGCCTAGATTACGAGCAGTACTTC. It is translated as CASSRLDYEQYF. The variable domain in full, completed from reference TRBV18 and TRBJ2-7, reads NAGVMQNPRHLVRRRGQEARLRCSPMKGHSHVYWYRQLPEEGLKFMVYLQKENIIDESGMPKERFSAEFPKEGPSILRIQQVVRGDSAAYFCASSRLDYEQYFGPGTRLTVT.